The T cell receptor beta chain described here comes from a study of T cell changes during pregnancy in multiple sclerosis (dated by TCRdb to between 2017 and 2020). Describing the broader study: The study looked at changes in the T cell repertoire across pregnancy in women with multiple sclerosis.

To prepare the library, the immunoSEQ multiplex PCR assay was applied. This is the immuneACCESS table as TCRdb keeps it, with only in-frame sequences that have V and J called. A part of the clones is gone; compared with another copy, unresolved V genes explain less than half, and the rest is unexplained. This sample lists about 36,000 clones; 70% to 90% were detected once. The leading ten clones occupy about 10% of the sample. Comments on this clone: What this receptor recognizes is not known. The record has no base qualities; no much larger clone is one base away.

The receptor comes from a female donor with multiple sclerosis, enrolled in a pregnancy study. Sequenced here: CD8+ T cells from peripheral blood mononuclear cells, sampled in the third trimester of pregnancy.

DNA sequence: TGCGCCAGCAGCCAAGATACCTTCTCGGGGGTTGGAGGGACCCAGTACTTC. Translated, it gives CASSQDTFSGVGGTQYF. The V gene is TRBV4-3 and the J gene is TRBJ2-5, with a tentative D gene TRBD2 over 6 matching bases. The CDR3 goes from the cysteine to the phenylalanine over 17 residues. Solely the CDR3 DNA is kept, with 51 bases framed from the first base. At the junction V is shortened by 0 bases and J by 7 bases, with 21 bases in between. For CDR1 and CDR2, the germline V gene lists LGHNA and YSLEER.